The entry below describes one T cell receptor (beta chain). In the authors' workflow: Researchers report that nucleated cell counts were estimated from reference gene primer amplification. The data were produced by immunoSEQ multiplex PCR, yet TCRdb's version contains in-frame clones alone and is incomplete. V and J calls and clone size follow that table, whereas D and trimming were derived from the DNA. Counted here are 150,000 to 250,000 clones, 94% occurring once; the ten biggest clones make up about 0.76%. This sample is part of a study of blood T cell repertoires in COVID-19. About the study: Specimens from acute and convalescent COVID-19 originated in the United States, Italy and Spain. PBMCs, B-cell-depleted T cells, or T cells were the source of the cDNA or gDNA that made up the material.

This CDR3 is 17 amino acids long. The Seattle patients joined while their infection was active and were tracked longitudinally afterward. Sequenced: peripheral blood. This sequence joins TRBV21-1 and TRBJ2-4; TRBD1, the table's D call, was not compared with the DNA. TRBV21-1 is flagged as a pseudogene. This clonotype originated in a young man with COVID-19, enrolled during active disease. CDR3 region: CASSKRNEQGGQNIQYF. In nucleotides, the CDR3 is TGTGCCAGCAGCAAAAGAAATGAACAGGGGGGACAAAACATTCAGTACTTC.